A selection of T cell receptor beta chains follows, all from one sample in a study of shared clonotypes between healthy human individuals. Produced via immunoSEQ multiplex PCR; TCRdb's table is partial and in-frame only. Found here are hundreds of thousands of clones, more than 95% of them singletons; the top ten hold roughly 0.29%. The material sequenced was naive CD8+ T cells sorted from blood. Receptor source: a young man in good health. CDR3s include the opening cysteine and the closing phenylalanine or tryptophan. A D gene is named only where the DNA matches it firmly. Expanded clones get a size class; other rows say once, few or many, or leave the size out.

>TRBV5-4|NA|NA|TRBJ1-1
CASSRGYSEAFF
TGTGCCAGCAGCCGGGGGTACAGTGAAGCTTTCTTT
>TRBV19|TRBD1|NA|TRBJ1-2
CATSIGQGYGYTF
TGTGCCACCTCCATTGGACAGGGCTATGGCTACACCTTC
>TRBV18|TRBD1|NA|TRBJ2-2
CASSPKTAGTGHEELFF
TGTGCCAGCTCACCTAAAACTGCCGGGACAGGGCACGAGGAGCTGTTTTTT
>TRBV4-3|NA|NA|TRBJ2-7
CASSQDTSYEQYF
TGCGCCAGCAGCCAGGACACATCCTACGAGCAGTACTTC
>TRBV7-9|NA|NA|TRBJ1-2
CASIPGAVLYYGYTF
TGTGCCAGCATCCCGGGGGCAGTTCTTTACTATGGCTACACCTTC
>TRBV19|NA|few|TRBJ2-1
CASSIDSGLAGVYNEQFF
TGTGCCAGTAGTATAGATAGCGGTTTGGCAGGGGTCTACAATGAGCAGTTCTTC
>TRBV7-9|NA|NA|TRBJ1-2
CASSFDRTAYLYGYTF
TGTGCCAGCAGTTTCGACCGGACAGCCTACCTCTATGGCTACACCTTC
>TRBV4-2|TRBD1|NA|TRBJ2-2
CASSQGGQGLTGELFF
TGTGCCAGCAGCCAAGGGGGACAGGGGCTTACCGGGGAGCTGTTTTTT
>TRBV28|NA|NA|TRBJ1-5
CASSLGGLGNQPQHF
TGTGCCAGCAGCCTAGGAGGTTTGGGCAATCAGCCCCAGCATTTT
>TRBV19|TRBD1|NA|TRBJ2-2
CASSDTGTGGTGELFF
TGTGCCAGTAGTGACACCGGGACAGGGGGCACCGGGGAGCTGTTTTTT
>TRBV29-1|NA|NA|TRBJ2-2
CSGIILSTGELFF
TGCAGCGGGATAATCCTAAGCACCGGGGAGCTGTTTTTT
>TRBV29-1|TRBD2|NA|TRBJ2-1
CSVEDAERDLYNEQFF
TGCAGCGTTGAAGATGCGGAGCGGGACCTCTACAATGAGCAGTTCTTC
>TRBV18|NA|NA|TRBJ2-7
CASSPVGGSYEQYF
TGTGCCAGCTCACCGGTGGGAGGCTCCTACGAGCAGTACTTC
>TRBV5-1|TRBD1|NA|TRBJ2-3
CASTSGQGGTDTQYF
TGCGCCAGCACCTCGGGACAGGGGGGCACAGATACGCAGTATTTT
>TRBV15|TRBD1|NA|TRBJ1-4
CATSGGFDRGSWKLFF
TGTGCCACCAGCGGTGGGTTTGACAGGGGCTCGTGGAAACTGTTTTTT
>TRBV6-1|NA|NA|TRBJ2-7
CASRSGSTYEQYF
TGTGCCAGCAGGTCGGGGTCCACCTACGAGCAGTACTTC
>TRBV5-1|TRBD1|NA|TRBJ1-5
CASSPGTGNNQPQHF
TGCGCCAGCAGCCCCGGGACAGGGAACAATCAGCCCCAGCATTTT
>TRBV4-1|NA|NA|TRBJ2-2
CASSQAPNHNAGELFF
TGCGCCAGCAGCCAAGCGCCAAACCACAACGCCGGGGAGCTGTTTTTT
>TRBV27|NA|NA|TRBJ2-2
CASSPGISGELFF
TGTGCCAGCAGTCCCGGTATCTCCGGGGAGCTGTTTTTT
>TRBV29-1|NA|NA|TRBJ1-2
CSVDFQHLGYGYTF
TGCAGCGTTGACTTTCAGCATTTAGGCTATGGCTACACCTTC
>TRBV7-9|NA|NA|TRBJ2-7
CASSRDFRGEQYF
TGTGCCAGCAGCCGGGACTTTAGAGGGGAGCAGTACTTC
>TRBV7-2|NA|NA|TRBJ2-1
CASSLDRASSYNEQFF
TGTGCCAGCAGCTTAGACAGGGCGAGCTCCTACAATGAGCAGTTCTTC
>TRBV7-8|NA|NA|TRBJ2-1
CASSLALGGSAREQFF
TGTGCCAGCAGCTTAGCACTTGGCGGGTCAGCCCGGGAGCAGTTCTTC
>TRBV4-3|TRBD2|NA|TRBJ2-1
CASSQDLRGTNNEQFF
TGCGCCAGCAGCCAAGATCTCCGTGGGACTAACAATGAGCAGTTCTTC
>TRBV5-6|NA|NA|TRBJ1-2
CASSLVAANDGYTF
TGTGCCAGCAGCTTGGTGGCAGCCAACGATGGCTACACCTTC
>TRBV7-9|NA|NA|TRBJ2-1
CASSSERVGTQQFF
TGTGCCAGCAGCTCCGAAAGGGTCGGTACGCAGCAGTTCTTC
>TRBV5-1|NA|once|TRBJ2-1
CASSLGQVFNEQFF
TGCGCCAGCAGCTTGGGACAGGTTTTCAATGAGCAGTTCTTC
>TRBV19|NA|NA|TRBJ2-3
CASGSASTDTQYF
TGTGCCAGTGGTAGCGCGAGCACAGATACGCAGTATTTT
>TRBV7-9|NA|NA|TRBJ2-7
CASSSTGFTYEQYF
TGTGCCAGCAGCTCAACCGGGTTTACCTACGAGCAGTACTTC
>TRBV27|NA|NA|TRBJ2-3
CASSGSVRRADTQYF
TGTGCCAGCAGTGGGTCAGTTCGACGAGCAGATACGCAGTATTTT
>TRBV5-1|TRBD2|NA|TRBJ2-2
CASSLGLAGATPSTGELFF
TGCGCCAGCAGCTTGGGACTAGCGGGAGCAACCCCGAGCACCGGGGAGCTGTTTTTT
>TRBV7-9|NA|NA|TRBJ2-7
CASSLSLALHEQYF
TGTGCCAGCAGCTTAAGCCTAGCCCTCCACGAGCAGTACTTC